What follows are 18 T cell receptor beta chains derived from one specimen sequenced in a study of metastatic and nonmetastatic thyroid tumors. Thyroid surgery took place with no prior treatment in any patient. TCRdb re-called the PCR reads via MiXCR. The sample records approximately 15,000 clones, approximately 19% being singletons. The sequenced sample was blood. The receptors derive from a female donor with papillary thyroid cancer or a benign thyroid nodule (not recorded which). Some clones in this sample may be carry-over from other donors' samples.

This clone is classed as medium-sized. The chain combines TRBV19 with TRBJ2-2; the D gene is possibly TRBD2 (5 bases). This CDR3 spans 14 amino acids. Trimming removed 3 bases from V and 1 base from J, with 6 bases in between. Germline assignment: CDR1 LNHDA and CDR2 SQIVND (reference sequence). CDR3: CASSIGGNTGELFF. The CDR3 nucleotides are TGTGCCAGTAGTATTGGAGGGAACACCGGGGAGCTGTTTTTT.

This clone was recorded many times. The chain uses TRBV29-1 and TRBJ2-3, with 7 nucleotides matching TRBD1. V dropped 7 bases and J dropped 6; count of bases not matched to a gene: 10. The CDR3 loop spans 13 amino acids. The germline CDR1 and CDR2 sequences are SQVTM and ANQGSEA. For the CDR3, the DNA is TGCAGCGCCGGGACAGCCCCAGGGGATACGCAGTATTTT. Translated: CSAGTAPGDTQYF.

This clone was seen repeatedly, ten times or more. J is TRBJ2-1 and V is TRBV9, with TRBD2 matching 12 bases. Losses at the gene ends were 2 bases for V and 5 bases for J; bases not matched to a gene: 2. The CDR3 runs to 15 residues. Germline V lookup: CDR1 SGDLS, CDR2 YYNGEE. CDR3 protein: CASSVTSGSNNEQFF. The DNA of the CDR3 is TGTGCCAGCAGCGTGACTAGCGGGAGTAACAATGAGCAGTTCTTC.

This clone has ten or more counts. V is TRBV6-5 and J is TRBJ2-3, with 10 bases matching TRBD2. With V trimmed by 5 bases and J by 0 bases, 11 bases remained unmatched. CDR3 length: 18 residues. CDR1 and CDR2 (germline): MNHEY, SVGAGI. In nucleotides, the CDR3 is TGTGCCAGCAGTCCTGGCTCTAGCGGGAGTAACAGCACAGATACGCAGTATTTT. Amino acid sequence: CASSPGSSGSNSTDTQYF.

This clone was counted ten times or more. This chain's CDR3 is CASSSRFLAGGWEQYF. The CDR3 DNA reads TGTGCCAGCAGCTCCCGTTTTTTAGCGGGAGGTTGGGAGCAGTACTTC. The chain is built from TRBV7-6 and TRBJ2-7; 10 nucleotides match TRBD2. CDR1 is SGHVS and CDR2 is FNYEAQ in the germline V gene. The CDR3 consists of 16 residues. The trim removed 4 bases at V and 7 bases at J, leaving 13 bases unmatched.

By sample fraction, this clone is medium-sized. The chain couples TRBV6-1 to TRBJ2-5; D gene uncertain. The germline gives CDR1 MNHNS, CDR2 SASEGT. The CDR3 covers 13 residues. V dropped 7 bases and J dropped 4 bases, with 13 bases sitting between them. The CDR3 DNA sequence: TGTGCCAGCACTAAGGACCTTGGAGAGACCCAGTACTTC. Amino acid sequence: CASTKDLGETQYF.

This clone was detected many times. This CDR3 is CASSQSGVSKLWSYNEQFF. The CDR3, as DNA: TGTGCCAGCAGCCAATCGGGGGTGTCTAAGTTGTGGTCCTACAATGAGCAGTTCTTC. This chain uses TRBV3-1 with TRBJ2-1; D is perhaps TRBD2 (6 bases). Trimming took off 2 bases at V and 1 base at J, with 21 bases between the two ends. Germline CDR1 LGHDT, CDR2 YNNKEL (reference sequence). This CDR3 contains 19 residues.

The chain has TRBV18 and TRBJ1-1; TRBD1 agrees at 7 bases. V gave up 5 bases and J gave up 4 bases; unmatched junction bases: 10. Germline loops: CDR1 KGHSH, CDR2 LQKENI. CDR3 length: 15 amino acids. CDR3 sequence reads: CASSSRTGLATEAFF. CDR3 DNA: TGTGCCAGCTCATCGAGGACAGGATTGGCCACTGAAGCTTTCTTT.

This clone was seen at least ten times. The chain recombines TRBV6-4 with TRBJ2-2, with 11 nucleotides matching TRBD2. Germline V gives CDR1 MRHNA, CDR2 SNTAGT. The V segment lost 6 bases and the J segment 0 bases; nucleotides outside the gene matches: 15. CDR3 length: 20 residues. The CDR3 here is CASRTTLAGGSKANTGELFF. DNA for the CDR3: TGTGCCAGCAGAACTACCCTAGCGGGGGGATCTAAAGCGAACACCGGGGAGCTGTTTTTT.

J is TRBJ1-2 and V is TRBV11-2; D unresolved. The germline V gene has CDR1 SGHAT and CDR2 FQNNGV. The V gene lost 6 bases and the J gene lost 7 bases, with 18 bases spanning the gap. The CDR3 has 14 amino acids. The chain's CDR3 is CASRRSSLLPGYTF. DNA for the CDR3: TGTGCCAGCAGGCGGTCTTCGCTGCTGCCTGGCTACACCTTC.

The rearrangement joins TRBV5-1 to TRBJ1-6; the match to TRBD1 covers 10 bases. Germline CDR1 and CDR2: SGHRS and YFSETQ. The CDR3 has 14 amino acids. V shed 7 bases, J shed 11 bases, and the junction held 9 bases outside the gene matches. CDR3 DNA sequence: TGCGCCAGCGGCCTAGGGACAGGGGATCCACCCCTCCACTTT. Translation gives CASGLGTGDPPLHF.

The V and J genes are TRBV6-2 or TRBV6-3 and TRBJ2-1, with D perhaps matching TRBD2 (6 bases). Trimming pared 8 bases from V and 9 bases from J, leaving 14 bases between. The CDR3 spans 12 residues. Germline lookup yields CDR1 MNHEY and CDR2 SVGEGT. CDR3 bases: TGTGCCAGCGTCCAAGCGGGTAGTGAGCAGTTCTTC. It codes for CASVQAGSEQFF.

The chain combines TRBV12-3 or TRBV12-4 with TRBJ2-1; D is possibly TRBD2 (5 bases). V lost 0 bases and J lost 7, with 10 bases in between. CDR3 length: 14 amino acids. For the CDR3, the DNA is TGTGCCAGCAGTTTAGCGGGAGCTGGGAATGAGCAGTTCTTC. The encoded protein is CASSLAGAGNEQFF.

The rearrangement links TRBV6-1 to TRBJ1-6; D is possibly TRBD1 (6 bases). Between the trimmed V and J ends, which lost 7 bases and 0 bases, there was a span of 13 bases. In germline, CDR1 is MNHNS, CDR2 SASEGT. The CDR3 has 16 residues. This CDR3 reads CASTRTGSSYNSPLHF. CDR3 coding DNA: TGTGCCAGCACCCGAACAGGGAGCTCCTATAATTCACCCCTCCACTTT.

This clone was seen ten or more times. The chain carries TRBV10-2 and TRBJ2-5, with 8 bases matching TRBD2. V was pared by 0 bases and J by 7 bases, with 7 bases of the junction left unmatched. Germline loops: CDR1 WSHSY, CDR2 SAAADI. The CDR3 extends over 15 amino acids. CDR3 coding DNA: TGCGCCAGCAGTGAGTCTACTAGCGGATTTGGGACCCAGTACTTC. The encoded protein is CASSESTSGFGTQYF.

By share, this clone ranks as medium-sized. The V call is TRBV5-1, the J call TRBJ2-2; D unresolved. The CDR3 covers 13 residues. V lost 5 bases and J lost 1, with 6 bases in between. The germline CDR1 and CDR2 sequences are SGHRS and YFSETQ. The CDR3 DNA follows: TGCGCCAGCAGGGACGGGAACACCGGGGAGCTGTTTTTT. Residues: CASRDGNTGELFF.

This clone appeared many times. The rearrangement joins TRBV29-1 to TRBJ2-2, with 7 positions matching TRBD2. CDR3 length: 14 residues. With V trimmed by 4 bases and J by 2 bases, 4 bases remained unmatched. In germline, CDR1 is SQVTM, CDR2 ANQGSEA. The CDR3 nucleotides read TGCAGCGTTGCCAGAGCGGGAAACACCGGGGAGCTGTTTTTT. It specifies CSVARAGNTGELFF.

By frequency in the sample, this clone is medium-sized (0.01 to 0.1%). The rearrangement links TRBV30 to TRBJ1-6, with 8 nucleotides matching TRBD1. From germline, CDR1 is GTSNPN and CDR2 SVGIG (reference sequence). This CDR3 spans 14 amino acids. J lost 5 bases, V lost 1 base, and 1 base had no gene match. The CDR3 sequence is CAWSGGQDNSPLHF. In nucleotides, the CDR3 is TGTGCCTGGAGTGGGGGACAGGATAATTCACCCCTCCACTTT.